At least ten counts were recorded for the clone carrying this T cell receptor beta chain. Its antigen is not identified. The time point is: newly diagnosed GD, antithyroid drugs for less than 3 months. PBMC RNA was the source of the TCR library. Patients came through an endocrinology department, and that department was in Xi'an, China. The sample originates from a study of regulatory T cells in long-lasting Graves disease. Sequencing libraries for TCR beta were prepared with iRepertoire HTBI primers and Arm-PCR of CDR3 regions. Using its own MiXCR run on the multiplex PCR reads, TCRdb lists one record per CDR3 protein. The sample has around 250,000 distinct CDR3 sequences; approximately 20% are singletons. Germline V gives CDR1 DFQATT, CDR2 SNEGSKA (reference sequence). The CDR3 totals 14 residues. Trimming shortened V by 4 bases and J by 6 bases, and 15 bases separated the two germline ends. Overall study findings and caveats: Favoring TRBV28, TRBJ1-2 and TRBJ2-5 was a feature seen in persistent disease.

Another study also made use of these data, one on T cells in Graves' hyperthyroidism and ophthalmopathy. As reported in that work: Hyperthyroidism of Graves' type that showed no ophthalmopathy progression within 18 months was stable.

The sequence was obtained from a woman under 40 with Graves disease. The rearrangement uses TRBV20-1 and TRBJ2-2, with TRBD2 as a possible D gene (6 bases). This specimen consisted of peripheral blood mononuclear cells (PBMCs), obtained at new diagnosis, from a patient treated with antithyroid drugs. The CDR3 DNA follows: TGCAGTGCTAAAGGACGGAGGGGTGCCGGGGAGCTGTTTTTT. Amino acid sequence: CSAKGRRGAGELFF.